One and the same sample provided the 13 T cell receptor beta chains below, sequenced in a study of blood T cell repertoires in COVID-19. Libraries were prepared by immunoSEQ multiplex PCR; TCRdb keeps only in-frame clonotypes and omits some of them. This sample carries 55,000 to 80,000 clones, about 81% of them seen once, and the ten largest clones take 9.2%. Sequencing used peripheral blood. These receptors came from a human donor in a cohort sampled during active COVID-19.

This chain connects TRBV5-1 to TRBJ2-2, with 7 bases aligning to TRBD2. Losses at the gene ends were 0 bases for V and 5 bases for J; bases not matched to a gene: 7. CDR3 length: 16 residues. Germline V lookup: CDR1 SGHRS, CDR2 YFSETQ. CDR3 in amino acids: CASSLAGLVVTGELFF. As DNA, the CDR3 is TGCGCCAGCAGCTTGGCCGGACTAGTCGTAACCGGGGAGCTGTTTTTT.

CDR3 sequence reads: CASSGTSGRKNIQYF. As DNA, the CDR3 is TGCGCCAGCAGCGGGACTAGCGGGAGGAAAAACATTCAGTACTTC. The gene calls are TRBV10-1 and TRBJ2-4; 15 bases map to TRBD2. J gave up 4 bases and V 6 bases, and 1 base lay outside the gene matches. CDR1 and CDR2 (germline): WNHNN, SYGVQD (reference sequence). The CDR3 has 15 amino acids.

The rearrangement joins TRBV4-2 to TRBJ1-2; weak D call: TRBD1 (5 bases). The CDR3 covers 15 residues. Germline loops: CDR1 LGHNA, CDR2 YNFKEQ. Deletions cut 0 bases from V and 0 bases from J, with 8 bases between. The CDR3 DNA reads as TGTGCCAGCAGCCAAGACAGGGCCGCTAACTATGGCTACACCTTC. Protein product: CASSQDRAANYGYTF.

The rearrangement joins TRBV7-8 to TRBJ2-7, with TRBD1 matching over 10 bases. Germline lookup yields CDR1 SGHVS and CDR2 FQNEAQ. V shed 5 bases, J shed 6 bases, and the junction held 7 bases outside the gene matches. This CDR3 has 14 amino acids. The CDR3 here is CASSLRDRGAEQYF. The CDR3 region has the DNA TGTGCCAGCAGCCTCCGGGACAGGGGAGCCGAGCAGTACTTC.

The chain links TRBV7-6 to TRBJ2-1; 9 positions agree with TRBD2. CDR1 is SGHVS, CDR2 FNYEAQ, per germline. V gave up 2 bases and J gave up 7 bases; unmatched junction bases: 9. CDR3 length equals 16 residues. The CDR3 bases are TGTGCCAGCAGCTTAAGCGGGGCTAGCGGGACAAATGAGCAGTTCTTC. Translation gives CASSLSGASGTNEQFF.

This clone appeared many times. V is TRBV30 and J is TRBJ2-1, with D maybe TRBD1 (5 bases). CDR3 length: 12 amino acids. Trimming stripped 2 bases from V and 9 bases from J, with 11 bases between. Germline lookup yields CDR1 GTSNPN and CDR2 SVGIG (reference sequence). The CDR3 coding sequence is TGTGCCTGGAGTCCTACACAGGTTGAGCAGTTCTTC. It is translated as CAWSPTQVEQFF.

This chain uses TRBV28 with TRBJ2-1; TRBD1 matches at 8 bases. CDR1 and CDR2 from the germline V gene are MDHEN and SYDVKM. This CDR3 has 15 residues. Unmatched junction bases numbered 6, after V lost 4 bases and J lost 4 bases. The CDR3, as DNA: TGTGCCAGCAGTTGGGCAGGGGGCTTTTACAATGAGCAGTTCTTC. This codes for CASSWAGGFYNEQFF. Looking up the rest from reference TRBV28 and TRBJ2-1 gives the full variable domain: DVKVTQSSRYLVKRTGEKVFLECVQDMDHENMFWYRQDPGLGLRLIYFSYDVKMKEKGDIPEGYSVSREKKERFSLILESASTNQTSMYLCASSWAGGFYNEQFFGPGTRLTVL.

V gene TRBV28 combines with J gene TRBJ1-4; possible D gene TRBD1, 6 bases. Trimming stripped 2 bases from V and 7 bases from J, with 11 bases between. The germline V gene encodes CDR1 MDHEN and CDR2 SYDVKM. The CDR3 sequence is 14 residues long. CDR3 bases: TGTGCCAGCAGTTTACGAGGGGGGGGTGAAAAACTGTTTTTT. This encodes CASSLRGGGEKLFF.

The V gene is TRBV19, the J gene TRBJ2-3, with a tentative D call TRBD2 (6 bases). CDR1 LNHDA and CDR2 SQIVND come from the germline V gene (reference sequence). Trimming left V 9 bases short and J 4 bases short, with 17 bases between. The CDR3 is 14 amino acids. The CDR3 DNA is TGTGCCAGCTCACGGAGGGTAGTGGCAGATACGCAGTATTTT. Its translation is CASSRRVVADTQYF. Based on the CDR3 plus reference TRBV19 and TRBJ2-3, the full variable domain is DGGITQSPKYLFRKEGQNVTLSCEQNLNHDAMYWYRQDPGQGLRLIYYSQIVNDFQKGDIAEGYSVSREKKESFPLTVTSAQKNPTAFYLCASSRRVVADTQYFGPGTRLTVL.

The V gene is TRBV28, the J gene TRBJ2-7, with TRBD1 matching over 10 bases. Germline CDR1 is MDHEN and CDR2 is SYDVKM. The CDR3 extends over 15 amino acids. J gave up 7 bases and V 5 bases, and 11 bases lay outside the gene matches. Written as DNA, the CDR3 is TGTGCCAGCAGTAGCCCGGGACAGGGGATTAAAGAGCAGTACTTC. Amino acid sequence: CASSSPGQGIKEQYF.

This chain uses TRBV23-1 with TRBJ2-7; TRBD2 matches at 15 bases. TRBV23-1 counts as an open reading frame of uncertain function. V shed 3 bases and J 1 base; nucleotides not matched to a gene: 1. The CDR3 contains 16 residues. For the CDR3, the DNA is TGCGCCAGCAGTCACGGACTAGCGGGAGGGTCCTACGAGCAGTACTTC. Translated: CASSHGLAGGSYEQYF.

The chain has TRBV11-2 and TRBJ2-1, with D possibly matching TRBD2 (6 bases). Trimming cost V 1 base and J 0 bases, with 10 bases left between them. This CDR3 is 16 amino acids long. Looked up from germline, CDR1 is SGHAT and CDR2 is FQNNGV. The DNA of the CDR3 is TGTGCCAGCAGCTTAGGGGGACTCCTCTCCTACAATGAGCAGTTCTTC. Translated: CASSLGGLLSYNEQFF. The full variable domain, with the rest looked up from reference TRBV11-2 and TRBJ2-1, is EAGVAQSPRYKIIEKRQSVAFWCNPISGHATLYWYQQILGQGPKLLIQFQNNGVVDDSQLPKDRFSAERLKGVDSTLKIQPAKLEDSAVYLCASSLGGLLSYNEQFFGPGTRLTVL.

The rearrangement joins TRBV28 to TRBJ2-7, with TRBD1 identical over 7 bases. This CDR3 region has 15 residues. Trimming at V came to 5 bases and at J to 7 bases, leaving 14 bases not matched to a gene. The germline V gene has CDR1 MDHEN and CDR2 SYDVKM. In nucleotides, the CDR3 is TGTGCCAGCAGTCCGGGGACAGCCGCCGGTAAGGAGCAGTACTTC. Its protein is CASSPGTAAGKEQYF.